This T cell receptor beta chain was obtained from a study of lymphopenia after photon versus proton radiotherapy. With 5 bases removed from V and 6 bases from J, the gap between germline ends came to 8 bases. The CDR3 sequence is 11 residues long. Germline values: CDR1 MNHEY, CDR2 SVGAGI. The study, taken as a whole, reports: After lymphocyte nadir, photon-treated repertoires showed oligoclonal expansion, especially CD8+ Temra. Better survival with proton therapy was suggested as possible, not demonstrated. Post-nadir TCR diversity decline inversely tracked overall survival among those who died.

Here immunoSEQ multiplex PCR was the method, and the copy in TCRdb shows in-frame clones only, minus some. The table lists approximately 50,000 clones, about 83% of them singletons, with just under 30% in the top ten. As concerns this clone: Its antigen is not identified.

This material consisted of peripheral blood, taken from a patient treated with photon-based radiotherapy. V and J are TRBV6-5 and TRBJ2-7; D is unclear. The source is a man aged 50 to 60 with gastric cancer. The CDR3 spells CASSGNREQYF. The CDR3 nucleotides read TGTGCCAGCAGTGGAAACCGCGAGCAGTACTTC.